Described below is a single TCR beta chain sequence and its context. Its specificity is unknown. Additional DNA sequences in this sample encode the identical CDR3. These data come from a study of shared clonotypes between healthy human individuals. V was cut by 0 bases and J by 2 bases, with 9 bases left in between. Germline assignment: CDR1 SGHRS and CDR2 YFSETQ. The CDR3 length is 15 residues. Genomic DNA of every subset was divided equally among multiple immunoSEQ plates. Produced via immunoSEQ multiplex PCR; TCRdb's table is partial and in-frame only. This table holds 2 million to 2.5 million clones, approximately 94% found once. Study findings and constraints: A small donor pool kept down the genetic and exposure-history diversity that was represented. It was only blood that was sampled, and tissue repertoires likely differ.

Free of recent acute infections or vaccinations, the donors were healthy HIV-negative adults. V gene TRBV5-1 combines with J gene TRBJ2-1; a weak D match, TRBD2 (5 bases). This receptor was obtained from a man between 18 and 29 years old in good health. Some clones in this sample may be carry-over from other donors' samples. The sample consisted of naive CD4+ T cells from PBMCs. Subset denoted: CD45RA+ positively selected. The CDR3: CASSLGLATYNEQFF. The CDR3 DNA is TGCGCCAGCAGCTTGGGGCTAGCTACCTACAATGAGCAGTTCTTC.